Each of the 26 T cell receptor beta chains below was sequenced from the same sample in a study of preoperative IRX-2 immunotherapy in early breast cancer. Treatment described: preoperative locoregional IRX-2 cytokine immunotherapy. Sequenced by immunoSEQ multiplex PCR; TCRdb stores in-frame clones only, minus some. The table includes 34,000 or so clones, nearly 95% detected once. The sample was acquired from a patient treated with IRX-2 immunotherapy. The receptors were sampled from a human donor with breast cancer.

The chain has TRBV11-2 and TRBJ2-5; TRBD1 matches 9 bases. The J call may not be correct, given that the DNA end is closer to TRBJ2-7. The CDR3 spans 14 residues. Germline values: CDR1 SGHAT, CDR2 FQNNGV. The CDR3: CASSFDRGYYEQYF. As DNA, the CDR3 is TGTGCCAGCAGCTTCGACAGGGGGTACTACGAGCAGTACTTC.

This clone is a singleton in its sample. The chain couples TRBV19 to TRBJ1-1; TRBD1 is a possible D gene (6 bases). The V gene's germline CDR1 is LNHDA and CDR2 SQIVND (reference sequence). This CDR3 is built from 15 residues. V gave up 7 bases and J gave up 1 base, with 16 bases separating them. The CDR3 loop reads CASTTPSTGNTEAFF. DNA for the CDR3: TGTGCCAGTACCACGCCCTCGACAGGGAACACTGAAGCTTTCTTT.

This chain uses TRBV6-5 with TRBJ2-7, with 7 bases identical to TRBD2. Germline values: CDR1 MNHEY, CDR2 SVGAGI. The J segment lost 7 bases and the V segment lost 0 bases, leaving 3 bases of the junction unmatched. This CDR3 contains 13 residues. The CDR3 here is CASSYSLGGEQYF. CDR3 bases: TGTGCCAGCAGTTACTCCCTGGGGGGGGAGCAGTACTTC.

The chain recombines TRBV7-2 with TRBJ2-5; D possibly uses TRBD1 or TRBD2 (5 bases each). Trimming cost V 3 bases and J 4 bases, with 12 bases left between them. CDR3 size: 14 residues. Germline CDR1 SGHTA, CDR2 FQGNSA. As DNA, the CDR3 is TGTGCCAGCAGCTTTGGGGGATTGGGAGAGACCCAGTACTTC. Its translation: CASSFGGLGETQYF.

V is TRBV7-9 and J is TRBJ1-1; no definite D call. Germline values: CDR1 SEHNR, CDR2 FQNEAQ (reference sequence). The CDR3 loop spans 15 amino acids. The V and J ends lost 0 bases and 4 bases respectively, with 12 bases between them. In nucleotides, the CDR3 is TGTGCCAGCAGCTTAGCTGTAGGACGAGGCACTGAAGCTTTCTTT. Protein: CASSLAVGRGTEAFF.

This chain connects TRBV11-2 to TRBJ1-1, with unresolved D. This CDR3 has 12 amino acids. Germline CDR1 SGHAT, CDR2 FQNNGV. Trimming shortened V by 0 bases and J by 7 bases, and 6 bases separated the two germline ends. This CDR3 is CASSLDPGEAFF. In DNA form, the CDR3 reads TGTGCCAGCAGCTTAGATCCCGGTGAAGCTTTCTTT.

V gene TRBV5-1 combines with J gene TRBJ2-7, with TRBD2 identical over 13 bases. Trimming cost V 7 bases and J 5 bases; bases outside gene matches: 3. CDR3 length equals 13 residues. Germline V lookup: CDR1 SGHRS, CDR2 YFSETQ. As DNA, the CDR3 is TGCGCCAGCGGGGGACTAGCGGGAAACGAGCAGTACTTC. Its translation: CASGGLAGNEQYF.

CDR3 in amino acids: CASSLRQLNTEAFF. The CDR3 DNA reads as TGTGCCAGCAGTTTGAGACAGCTGAACACTGAAGCTTTCTTT. This chain connects TRBV27 to TRBJ1-1; D might be TRBD1 (5 bases). The V gene's germline CDR1 is MNHEY and CDR2 SMNVEV (reference sequence). The V and J ends lost 3 bases and 0 bases respectively, with 8 bases between them. The CDR3 has 14 amino acids.

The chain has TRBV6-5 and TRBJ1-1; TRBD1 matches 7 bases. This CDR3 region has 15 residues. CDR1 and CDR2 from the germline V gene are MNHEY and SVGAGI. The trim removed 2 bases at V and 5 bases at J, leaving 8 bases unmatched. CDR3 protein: CASSYPQGWKTEAFF. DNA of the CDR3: TGTGCCAGCAGTTACCCACAGGGGTGGAAAACTGAAGCTTTCTTT.

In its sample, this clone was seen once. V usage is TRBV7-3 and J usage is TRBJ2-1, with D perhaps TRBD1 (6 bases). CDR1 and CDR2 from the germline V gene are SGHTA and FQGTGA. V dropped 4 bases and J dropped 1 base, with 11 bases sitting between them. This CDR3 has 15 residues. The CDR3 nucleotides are TGTGCCAGCAGCTCCGCGGACAGATCCTACAATGAGCAGTTCTTC. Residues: CASSSADRSYNEQFF.

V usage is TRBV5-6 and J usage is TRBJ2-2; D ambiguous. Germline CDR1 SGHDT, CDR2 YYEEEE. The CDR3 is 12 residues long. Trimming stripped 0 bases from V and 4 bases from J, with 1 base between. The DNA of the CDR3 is TGTGCCAGCAGCTTGGCCACCGGGGAGCTGTTTTTT. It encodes CASSLATGELFF.

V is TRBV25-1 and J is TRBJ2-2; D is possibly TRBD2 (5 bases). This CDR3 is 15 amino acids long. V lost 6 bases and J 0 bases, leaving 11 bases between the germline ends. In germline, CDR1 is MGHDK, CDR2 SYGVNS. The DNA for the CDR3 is TGTGCCAGCAGGCCCTCGGGGACGAACACCGGGGAGCTGTTTTTT. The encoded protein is CASRPSGTNTGELFF.

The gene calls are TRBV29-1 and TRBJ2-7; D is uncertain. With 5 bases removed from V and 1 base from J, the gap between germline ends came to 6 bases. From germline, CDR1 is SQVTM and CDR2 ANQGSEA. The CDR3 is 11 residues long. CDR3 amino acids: CSVTHSYEQYF. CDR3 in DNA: TGCAGCGTTACGCATTCCTACGAGCAGTACTTC.

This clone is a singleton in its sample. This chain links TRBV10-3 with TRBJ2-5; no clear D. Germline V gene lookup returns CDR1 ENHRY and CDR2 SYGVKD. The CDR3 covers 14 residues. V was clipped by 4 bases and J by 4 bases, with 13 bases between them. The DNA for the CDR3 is TGTGCCATCAGTGCCCCCAGATTGGGAGAGACCCAGTACTTC. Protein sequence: CAISAPRLGETQYF.

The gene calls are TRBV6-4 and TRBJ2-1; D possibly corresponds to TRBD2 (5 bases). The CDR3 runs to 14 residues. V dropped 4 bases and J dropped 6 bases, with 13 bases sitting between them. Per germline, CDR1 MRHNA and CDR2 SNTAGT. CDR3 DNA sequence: TGTGCCAGCAGTGCCGCGGGTACCTCCAATGAGCAGTTCTTC. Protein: CASSAAGTSNEQFF.

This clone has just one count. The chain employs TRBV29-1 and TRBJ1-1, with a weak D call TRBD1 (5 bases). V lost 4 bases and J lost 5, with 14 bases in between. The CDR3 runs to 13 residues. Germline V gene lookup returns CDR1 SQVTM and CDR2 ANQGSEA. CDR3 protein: CSVVHRGKTEAFF. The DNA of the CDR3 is TGCAGCGTTGTTCATAGGGGTAAGACTGAAGCTTTCTTT.

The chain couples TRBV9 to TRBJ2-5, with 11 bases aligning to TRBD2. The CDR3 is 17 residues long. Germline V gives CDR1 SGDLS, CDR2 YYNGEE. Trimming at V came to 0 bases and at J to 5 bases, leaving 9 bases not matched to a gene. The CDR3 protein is CASSVGLTSGKLETQYF. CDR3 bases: TGTGCCAGCAGCGTAGGATTGACTAGCGGGAAGTTGGAGACCCAGTACTTC.

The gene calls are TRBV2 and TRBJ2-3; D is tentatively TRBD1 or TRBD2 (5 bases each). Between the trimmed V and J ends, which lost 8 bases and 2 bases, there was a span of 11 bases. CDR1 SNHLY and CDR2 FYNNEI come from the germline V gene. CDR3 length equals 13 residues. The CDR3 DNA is TGTGCCAGCCGGGACGCCTACACAGATACGCAGTATTTT. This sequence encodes CASRDAYTDTQYF. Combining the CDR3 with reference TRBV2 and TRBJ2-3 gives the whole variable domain EPEVTQTPSHQVTQMGQEVILRCVPISNHLYFYWYRQILGQKVEFLVSFYNNEISEKSEIFDDQFSVERPDGSNFTLKIRSTKLEDSAMYFCASRDAYTDTQYFGPGTRLTVL.

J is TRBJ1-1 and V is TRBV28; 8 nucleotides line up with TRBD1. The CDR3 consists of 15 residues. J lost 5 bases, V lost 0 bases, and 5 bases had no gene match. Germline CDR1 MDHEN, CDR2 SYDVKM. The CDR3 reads CASSLWDRAGTEAFF. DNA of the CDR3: TGTGCCAGCAGTTTATGGGACAGGGCGGGGACTGAAGCTTTCTTT.

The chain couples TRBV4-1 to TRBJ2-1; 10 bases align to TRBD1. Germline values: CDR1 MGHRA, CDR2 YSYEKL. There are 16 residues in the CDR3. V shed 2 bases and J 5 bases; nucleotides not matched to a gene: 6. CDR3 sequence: CASSQPRDRGHNEQFF. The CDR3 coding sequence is TGCGCCAGCAGCCAACCCCGGGACAGGGGCCACAATGAGCAGTTCTTC.

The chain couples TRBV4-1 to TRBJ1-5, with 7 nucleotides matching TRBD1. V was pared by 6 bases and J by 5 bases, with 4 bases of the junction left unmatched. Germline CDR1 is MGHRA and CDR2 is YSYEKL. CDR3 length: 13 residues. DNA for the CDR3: TGCGCCAGCAGACAGGGGAACTATCAGCCCCAGCATTTT. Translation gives CASRQGNYQPQHF.

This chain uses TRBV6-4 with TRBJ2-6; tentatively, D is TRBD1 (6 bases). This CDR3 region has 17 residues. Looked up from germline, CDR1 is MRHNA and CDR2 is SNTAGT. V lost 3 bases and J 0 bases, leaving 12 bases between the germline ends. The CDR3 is CASSEEGDGSGANVLTF. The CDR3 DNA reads TGTGCCAGCAGTGAAGAGGGGGACGGCTCTGGGGCCAACGTCCTGACTTTC.

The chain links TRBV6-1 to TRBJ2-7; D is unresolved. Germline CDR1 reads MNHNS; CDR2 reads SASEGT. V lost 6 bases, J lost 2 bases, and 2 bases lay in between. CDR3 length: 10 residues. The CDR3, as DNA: TGTGCCAGCAGAACCTACGAGCAGTACTTC. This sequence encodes CASRTYEQYF.

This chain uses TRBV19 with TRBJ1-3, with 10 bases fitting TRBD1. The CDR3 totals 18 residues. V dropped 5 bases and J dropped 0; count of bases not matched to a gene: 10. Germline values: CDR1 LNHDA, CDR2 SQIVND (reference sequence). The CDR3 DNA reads TGTGCCAGTAGTCCGCTCAATCGGGACAGGGGCTCTGGAAACACCATATATTTT. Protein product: CASSPLNRDRGSGNTIYF.

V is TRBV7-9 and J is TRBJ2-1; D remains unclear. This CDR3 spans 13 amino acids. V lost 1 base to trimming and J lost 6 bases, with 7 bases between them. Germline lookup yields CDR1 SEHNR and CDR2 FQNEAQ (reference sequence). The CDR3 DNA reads TGTGCCAGCAGCTTAGGTCAAATCAATGAGCAGTTCTTC. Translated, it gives CASSLGQINEQFF.

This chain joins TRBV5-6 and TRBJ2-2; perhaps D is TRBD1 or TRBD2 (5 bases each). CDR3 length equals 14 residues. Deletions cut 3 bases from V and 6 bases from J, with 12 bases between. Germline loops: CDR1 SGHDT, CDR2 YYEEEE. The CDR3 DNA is TGTGCCAGCAGCTGGGACCCTTCCGCCGGGGAGCTGTTTTTT. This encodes CASSWDPSAGELFF.